This T cell receptor beta chain was sequenced for a study of blood T cell repertoires in COVID-19. As for the study in general: The United States, Italy and Spain were the sources of the acute and convalescent COVID-19 samples.

This CDR3 is built from 11 residues. Germline values: CDR1 MNHEY, CDR2 SVGAGI. V was pared by 6 bases and J by 11 bases, with 5 bases of the junction left unmatched. Using immunoSEQ multiplex PCR, the repertoire was profiled, and TCRdb retains in-frame clones only, with some absent. Of fewer than 150,000 clones in the sample, about 86% were seen once. What was sequenced was peripheral blood. The chain uses TRBV6-5 and TRBJ2-3; 7 bases agree with TRBD2. This receptor was obtained from a woman between 45 and 65 years old who had recovered from COVID-19. CDR3 amino acids: CASRAGTKQYF. The CDR3 DNA reads TGTGCCAGCAGGGCCGGGACTAAGCAGTATTTT.